The clone carrying this TCR beta chain was counted many times. The data derive from a study of T-cell reconstitution after alpha-beta-depleted transplantation in children. TCRbeta library construction was performed incorporating unique molecular identifiers. A single record per CDR3 protein comes from TCRdb applying MiXCR to the PCR reads. The sample shows 170,000 or so distinct CDR3 sequences, 6% to 7% of them seen only once. Germline CDR1 and CDR2: MNHNY and SVGAGI (reference sequence). The CDR3 sequence is 12 residues long. The V end lost 5 bases, the J end lost 9 bases, and 8 bases lay between the germline ends.

Sequenced material: PBMCs from the stem cell graft donor, taken from the stem cell graft. The receptor's source is a human donor who donated a stem cell graft to a child with Wiskott-Aldrich syndrome. The rearrangement uses TRBV6-6 and TRBJ1-6; a weak D match, TRBD1 (5 bases). The CDR3: CASSLQGSPLHF. CDR3 bases: TGTGCCAGCAGTCTCCAGGGTTCACCCCTCCACTTT.